The 8 T cell receptor beta chains presented below share a single source sample, sequenced in a study of spatial heterogeneity in lung cancer. From the 5' RACE reads, TCRdb called clonotypes with MiXCR, one entry per CDR3 protein. This table has roughly 48,000 distinct CDR3 sequences, approximately 5.3% appearing once. Time point noted: sample taken at primary tumor resection. This sample comprised PBMCs, obtained at surgery. These receptors originate from a male donor with early-stage non-small cell lung cancer.

This clonotype was seen many times. This rearrangement joins TRBV20-1 to TRBJ1-5; D remains unclear. V dropped 2 bases and J dropped 2 bases, with 10 bases sitting between them. The CDR3 has 14 amino acids. Germline V gene data show CDR1 as DFQATT and CDR2 as SNEGSKA (reference sequence). The CDR3 coding sequence is TGCAGTGCTAGAACTAGCTTGGGCAATCAGCCCCAGCATTTT. Protein: CSARTSLGNQPQHF.

This clonotype was observed many times. The chain recombines TRBV7-9 with TRBJ1-4; 8 bases match TRBD1. J lost 8 bases, V lost 3 bases, and 5 bases had no gene match. CDR1 and CDR2 (germline): SEHNR, FQNEAQ (reference sequence). There are 14 residues in the CDR3. CDR3 sequence (DNA): TGTGCCAGCAGCTTCAGGGGGCTGGGCGAAAAACTGTTTTTT. Encoded protein: CASSFRGLGEKLFF.

Ten or more counts support this clonotype. The chain carries TRBV7-2 and TRBJ2-1, with D unclear. The CDR3 loop spans 14 amino acids. Germline V gives CDR1 SGHTA, CDR2 FQGNSA. V was shortened by 5 bases and J by 9 bases, with 17 bases between the two germline ends. CDR3 DNA: TGTGCCAGCAGCCCGTCGGCTTCCTATTCTGAGCAGTTCTTC. This gives the protein CASSPSASYSEQFF.

This clonotype was recorded many times. This chain joins TRBV20-1 and TRBJ2-1, with TRBD2 matching 8 bases. This CDR3 contains 14 residues. CDR1 and CDR2 (germline): DFQATT, SNEGSKA (reference sequence). V was clipped by 0 bases and J by 7 bases; unmatched bases: 5. The DNA for the CDR3 is TGCAGTGCTAGAGAACTAGCGGTCAAGAATGAGCAGTTCTTC. Residues: CSARELAVKNEQFF.

The chain joins TRBV10-3 to TRBJ2-5; TRBD2 matches at 9 bases. V dropped 6 bases and J dropped 5; count of bases not matched to a gene: 4. The CDR3 consists of 13 residues. Germline V gene sequence: CDR1 ENHRY, CDR2 SYGVKD. The CDR3 sequence is CAISSGRWETQYF. The CDR3 DNA reads as TGTGCCATCAGCAGCGGGAGGTGGGAGACCCAGTACTTC.

This clonotype was counted many times. This chain joins TRBV28 and TRBJ2-1, with TRBD1 as a possible D gene (6 bases). CDR1 is MDHEN and CDR2 is SYDVKM in the germline V gene. The CDR3 covers 15 residues. The germline V and J ends were trimmed by 6 bases and 6 bases, with 18 bases remaining between them. The CDR3 bases are TGTGCCAGCAGCTTCAGGGGAAGGAAAGGCAATGAGCAGTTCTTC. Translation: CASSFRGRKGNEQFF.

Ten or more counts support this clonotype. The gene calls are TRBV20-1 and TRBJ2-7; D unclear. CDR1 and CDR2 (germline): DFQATT, SNEGSKA (reference sequence). Between the trimmed V and J ends, which lost 3 bases and 4 bases, there was a span of 7 bases. There are 11 residues in the CDR3. This chain's CDR3 is CSARSYYEQYF. CDR3 in DNA: TGCAGTGCTAGGAGTTATTACGAGCAGTACTTC.

This clonotype was counted many times. The V call is TRBV7-6, the J call TRBJ2-5; D call uncertain. The CDR3 loop spans 12 amino acids. Germline CDR1 and CDR2: SGHVS and FNYEAQ. Trimming shortened V by 4 bases and J by 6 bases, and 9 bases separated the two germline ends. CDR3 protein: CASSSLAKTQYF. The CDR3 DNA reads TGTGCCAGCAGCTCCTTAGCAAAGACCCAGTACTTC.